The T cell receptor beta chain under discussion was sequenced for a study of T cells after yellow fever vaccination. Findings and limits, study-wide: Booster sampling recovered most clones from primary vaccination (under 98% CD4, approximately 88% CD8). A weaker secondary response peaked on day 5, the primary on day 15.

This clonotype was picked up a small number of times. Its antigen is still unknown. A 5'RACE template-switching step, the method used to make TCR cDNA, added a universal primer site and UMIs. Via MiXCR, TCRdb re-called the 5' RACE reads, giving one row per CDR3 protein. The sample comprises about 510,000 distinct CDR3 sequences, roughly 22% of which are singletons, and roughly a sixth rests with the top ten. Germline CDR1 SGHTA, CDR2 FQGNSA. This CDR3 has 15 amino acids. V shed 5 bases and J 4 bases; nucleotides not matched to a gene: 6. The V gene is TRBV7-2, the J gene TRBJ2-1; 9 bases are shared with TRBD1. This receptor was taken from a man aged 18-30 years who received the YFV17D yellow fever vaccine. Sequencing was performed on PBMCs, taken about 20 days after the first yellow fever vaccination. CDR3 coding DNA: TGTGCCAGCAGCCCTGCGGGACAGGGTTACAATGAGCAGTTCTTC. Translated: CASSPAGQGYNEQFF.